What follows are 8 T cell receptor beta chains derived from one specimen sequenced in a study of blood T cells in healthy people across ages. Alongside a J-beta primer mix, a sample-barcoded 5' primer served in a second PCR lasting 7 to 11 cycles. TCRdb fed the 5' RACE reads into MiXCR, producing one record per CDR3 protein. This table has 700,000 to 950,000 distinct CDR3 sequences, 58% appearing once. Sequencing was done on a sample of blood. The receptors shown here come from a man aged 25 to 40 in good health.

CDR3 in DNA: TGCAGTGCTAGAACTAGCGGGGAGGTTTACGAGCAGTACTTC. Its protein product is CSARTSGEVYEQYF. The chain couples TRBV20-1 to TRBJ2-5; 10 bases map to TRBD2. The J call is in doubt because the DNA end fits TRBJ2-7 better. CDR1 and CDR2 (germline): DFQATT, SNEGSKA (reference sequence). The CDR3 is 14 amino acids.

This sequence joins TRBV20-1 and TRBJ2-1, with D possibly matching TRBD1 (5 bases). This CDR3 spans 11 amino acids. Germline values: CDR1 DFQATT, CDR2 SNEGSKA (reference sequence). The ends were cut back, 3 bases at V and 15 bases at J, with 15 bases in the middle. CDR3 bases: TGCAGTGCTAGTGTGAAGGGGCTTAGGTTCTTC. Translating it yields CSASVKGLRFF.

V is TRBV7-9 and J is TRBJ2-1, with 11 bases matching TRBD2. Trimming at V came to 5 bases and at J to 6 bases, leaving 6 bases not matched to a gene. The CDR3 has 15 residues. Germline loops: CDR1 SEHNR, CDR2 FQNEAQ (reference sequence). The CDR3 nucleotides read TGTGCCAGCAGCCCGTCGCTAGCGGGGGGCAATGAGCAGTTCTTC. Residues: CASSPSLAGGNEQFF.

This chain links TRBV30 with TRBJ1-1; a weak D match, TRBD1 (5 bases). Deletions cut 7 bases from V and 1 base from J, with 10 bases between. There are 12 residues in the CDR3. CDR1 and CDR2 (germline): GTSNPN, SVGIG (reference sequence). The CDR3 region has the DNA TGTGCCTATGATGGGGGGAACACTGAAGCTTTCTTT. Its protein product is CAYDGGNTEAFF.

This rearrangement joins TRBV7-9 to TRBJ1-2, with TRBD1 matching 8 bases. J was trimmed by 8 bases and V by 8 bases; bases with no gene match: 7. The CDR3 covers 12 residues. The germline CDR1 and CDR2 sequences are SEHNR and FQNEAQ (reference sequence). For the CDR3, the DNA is TGTGCCAGCTACAGGGGGAAGGAAGGCTACACCTTC. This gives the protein CASYRGKEGYTF.

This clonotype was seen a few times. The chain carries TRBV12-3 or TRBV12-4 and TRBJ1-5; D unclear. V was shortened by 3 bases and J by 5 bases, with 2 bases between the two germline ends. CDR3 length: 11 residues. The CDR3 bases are TGTGCCAGCAGTTTCGATCAGCCCCAGCATTTT. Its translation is CASSFDQPQHF.

CDR3 sequence (DNA): TGTGCCAGCAGCCTCCGAGGGCCAGAGACCCAGTACTTC. Translating it yields CASSLRGPETQYF. The V call is TRBV6-5, the J call TRBJ2-5; weak D call: TRBD2 (5 bases). CDR1 is MNHEY, CDR2 SVGAGI, per germline. V dropped 6 bases and J dropped 4 bases, with 12 bases sitting between them. CDR3 length: 13 residues.

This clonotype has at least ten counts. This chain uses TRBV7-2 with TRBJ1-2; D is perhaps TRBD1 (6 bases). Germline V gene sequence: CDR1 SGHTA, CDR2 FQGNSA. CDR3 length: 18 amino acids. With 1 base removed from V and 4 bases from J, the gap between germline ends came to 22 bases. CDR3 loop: CASSLVRSGRGIAYGYTF. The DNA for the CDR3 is TGTGCCAGCAGCTTAGTGCGCAGTGGCAGGGGAATTGCCTATGGCTACACCTTC. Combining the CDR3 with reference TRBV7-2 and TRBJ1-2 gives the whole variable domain GAGVSQSPSNKVTEKGKDVELRCDPISGHTALYWYRQSLGQGLEFLIYFQGNSAPDKSGLPSDRFSAERTGGSVSTLTIQRTQQEDSAVYLCASSLVRSGRGIAYGYTFGSGTRLTVV.